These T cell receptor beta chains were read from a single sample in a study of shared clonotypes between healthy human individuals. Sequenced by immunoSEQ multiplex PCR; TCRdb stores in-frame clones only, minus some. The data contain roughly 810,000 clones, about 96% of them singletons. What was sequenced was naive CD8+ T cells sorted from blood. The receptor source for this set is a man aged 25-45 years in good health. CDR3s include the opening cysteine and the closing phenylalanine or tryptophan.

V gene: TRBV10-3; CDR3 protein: CAISDGQTNNQPQHF
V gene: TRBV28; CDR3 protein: CATDQGFLKNTEAFF
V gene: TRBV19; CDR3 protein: CASSSDRVVYGYTF
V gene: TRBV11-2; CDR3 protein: CASSFQYNEQFF
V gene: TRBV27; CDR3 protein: CASSLLAASYEQYF
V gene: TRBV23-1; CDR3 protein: CASSQVRDRESRASGSCSEQYF
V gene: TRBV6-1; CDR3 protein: CASSQAWGETQYF
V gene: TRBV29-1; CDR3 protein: CSVEDPRSSYEQYF
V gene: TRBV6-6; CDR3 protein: CASSNNLNTEAFF
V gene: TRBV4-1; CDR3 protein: CASSQDPPGLAGSGELFF
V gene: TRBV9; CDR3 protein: CASSVGAPYEQFF
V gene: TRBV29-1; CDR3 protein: CSVATSGYYNEQFF
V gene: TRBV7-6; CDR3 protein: CASSRLAGGVEQYF
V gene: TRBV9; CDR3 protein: CASSVERAGGYNEQFF
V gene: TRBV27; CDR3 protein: CASSLFSGLEGDEQYF
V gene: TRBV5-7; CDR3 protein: CASSSGQGARGNTIYF
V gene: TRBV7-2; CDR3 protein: CASSLGAGGPLGDTQYF
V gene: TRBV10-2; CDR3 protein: CASSEASDRDEQYF
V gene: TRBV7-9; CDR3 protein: CASSLDRETQETQYF
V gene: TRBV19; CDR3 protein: CASSSRLTSTYEQYF
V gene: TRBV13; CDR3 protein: CASSPWVSSYEQYF
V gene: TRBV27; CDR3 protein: CASSLKGRHGETQYF
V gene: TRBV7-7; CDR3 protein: CASSSFNRGRETQYF
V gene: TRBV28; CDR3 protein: CASSPDRGKNLYGYTF
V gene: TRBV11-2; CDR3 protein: CASSLVAPSIPTSRNEQFF
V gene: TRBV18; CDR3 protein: CASSPNTYEQYF
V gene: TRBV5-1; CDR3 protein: CASSLRGGANTGELFF
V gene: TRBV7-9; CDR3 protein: CASSPQGPQETQYF
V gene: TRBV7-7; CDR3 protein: CASSSRDRVGETQYF
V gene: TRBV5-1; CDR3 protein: CASQREAQYNEQFF
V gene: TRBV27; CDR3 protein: CASSSRGLVGEQFF
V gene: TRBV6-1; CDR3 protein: CASSDRWDRSSVYGYTF
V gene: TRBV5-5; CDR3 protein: CASSAYYRGHQPQHF
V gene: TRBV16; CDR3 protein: CASSQGASIYQYF
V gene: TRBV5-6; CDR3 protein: CASSLAGGTNTEAFF
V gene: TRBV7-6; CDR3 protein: CASSLARFDSTTNEKLFF
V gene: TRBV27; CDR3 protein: CASRLGGTDQPQHF
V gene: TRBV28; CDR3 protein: CASSLRTDMTNTGELFF
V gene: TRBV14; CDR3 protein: CASSHMPAWPQGIDEAFF
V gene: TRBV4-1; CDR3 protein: CASSQDLLAGTYNEQFF
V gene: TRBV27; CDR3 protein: CASSLTGTYEQYF
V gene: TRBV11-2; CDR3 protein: CASSYSVGQGAISYEQYF
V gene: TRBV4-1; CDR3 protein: CASSQDLEGTGELFF
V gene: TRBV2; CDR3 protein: CASRDRYYEQYF
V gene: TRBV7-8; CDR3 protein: CASSSRTSGDYEQYF
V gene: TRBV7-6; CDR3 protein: CASSFIREGINEQFF
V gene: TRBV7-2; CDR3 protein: CASNRGLTGELFF
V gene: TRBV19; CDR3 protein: CASSQGQGSALHF
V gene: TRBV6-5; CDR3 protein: CASSYATSGYGYTF
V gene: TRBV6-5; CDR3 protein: CASSPTGGGTDTQYF